The 14 T cell receptor beta chains listed next were all sequenced from one sample in a study of response to subunit inactivated influenza vaccine (dated by TCRdb to 2017 to 2018). Libraries were made using RT-PCR. Reads for this sample came from an Illumina HiSeq 2500. TCRdb's own reprocessing of the public reads used fastp at Q25 and MiXCR and kept productive beta chains. Rows merge per CDR3 protein into single entries with the most common DNA and genes. This sample is represented by 700,000 to 800,000 distinct CDR3 sequences; around 18% of them were singletons. The ten largest clonotypes hold about a tenth of the sample. Here the sequenced sample was PBMCs from blood, taken 4 to 6 days after vaccination. These receptors originate from a man in his fifties who received an inactivated influenza vaccine. Donor details come from another sample of the same person, matched by shared clones.

The rearrangement uses TRBV4-1 and TRBJ2-5; tentative D call: TRBD1 (5 bases). The CDR3 extends over 14 amino acids. V gave up 0 bases and J gave up 5 bases, with 10 bases separating them. Germline values: CDR1 MGHRA, CDR2 YSYEKL. Here the CDR3 DNA reads TGCGCCAGCAGCCAAGAAGGGGTCCTCGAGACCCAGTACTTC. This sequence encodes CASSQEGVLETQYF.

CDR3 DNA sequence: TGTGCCAGCAGTTACTCGAGACAGGTTACCTACAATGAGCAGTTCTTC. Translating it yields CASSYSRQVTYNEQFF. V gene TRBV6-2 or TRBV6-3 combines with J gene TRBJ2-1, with TRBD1 as a possible D gene (6 bases). The CDR3 runs to 16 residues. Germline-derived CDR1 and CDR2 are MNHEY and SVGEGT. With 0 bases removed from V and 2 bases from J, the gap between germline ends came to 11 bases.

A word on this clonotype: Compared with germline, one end of the junction differs, possibly owing to a read error. This chain joins TRBV6-5 and TRBJ2-7; no definite D call. CDR3 length equals 8 residues. Germline V gene data show CDR1 as MNHEY and CDR2 as SVGAGI. In DNA form, the CDR3 reads TGTGCCAGCACCTACTCCCCCTTC. The encoded protein is CASTYSPF.

The rearrangement links TRBV29-1 to TRBJ2-7; TRBD2 matches at 8 bases. The CDR3 contains 14 residues. V lost 5 bases and J lost 2; bases outside the gene matches: 8. Looked up from germline, CDR1 is SQVTM and CDR2 is ANQGSEA. CDR3 sequence reads: CSVQELADPYEQYF. DNA of the CDR3: TGCAGCGTTCAGGAACTAGCGGACCCCTACGAGCAGTACTTC.

The chain has TRBV20-1 and TRBJ2-1; D not certain. V was clipped by 3 bases and J by 0 bases, with 9 bases between them. CDR3 length: 14 amino acids. Germline assignment: CDR1 DFQATT and CDR2 SNEGSKA (reference sequence). DNA of the CDR3: TGCAGTGCTAGGTGGGGTCGCTCCTACAATGAGCAGTTCTTC. It translates to CSARWGRSYNEQFF.

This clonotype was seen more than once but under ten times. The rearrangement uses TRBV6-2 or TRBV6-3 and TRBJ2-2, with 9 bases aligning to TRBD2. J lost 4 bases, V lost 6 bases, and 6 bases had no gene match. CDR1 and CDR2 from the germline V gene are MNHEY and SVGEGT. This CDR3 spans 15 amino acids. CDR3 in DNA: TGTGCCAGCAGATCTAGCGGGGATGTCACCGGGGAGCTGTTTTTT. Amino acid sequence: CASRSSGDVTGELFF.

This clonotype has at least ten counts. The V call is TRBV5-1, the J call TRBJ2-7, with 8 bases aligning to TRBD1. The CDR3 contains 14 residues. The trim removed 0 bases at V and 2 bases at J, leaving 1 base unmatched. CDR1 SGHRS and CDR2 YFSETQ come from the germline V gene. CDR3 nucleotides: TGCGCCAGCAGCTTGGCGACAGGGGCCTACGAGCAGTACTTC. Amino acid sequence: CASSLATGAYEQYF.

The V and J genes are TRBV20-1 and TRBJ2-7, with 7 bases fitting TRBD1. Unmatched junction bases numbered 9, after V lost 1 base and J lost 6 bases. The CDR3 contains 14 residues. Germline loops: CDR1 DFQATT, CDR2 SNEGSKA (reference sequence). The CDR3 region is CSARVGEQGSEQYF. The CDR3, as DNA: TGCAGTGCTAGAGTGGGGGAACAGGGGAGCGAGCAGTACTTC.

This clonotype was counted at least ten times. The V gene is TRBV10-3, the J gene TRBJ2-2; D is perhaps TRBD2 (7 bases). Trimming took off 3 bases at V and 4 bases at J, with 18 bases between the two ends. Germline V gene sequence: CDR1 ENHRY, CDR2 SYGVKD. The CDR3 runs to 17 residues. This CDR3 reads CAISEGGGILGTGELFF. In nucleotides, the CDR3 is TGTGCCATCAGTGAAGGGGGAGGGATACTCGGCACCGGGGAGCTGTTTTTT.

This chain links TRBV30 with TRBJ2-1; D remains unclear. Germline V gene lookup returns CDR1 GTSNPN and CDR2 SVGIG (reference sequence). The CDR3 is 12 residues long. Trimming removed 2 bases from V and 9 bases from J, with 11 bases in between. The CDR3 here is CAWSPSYREQFF. As DNA, the CDR3 is TGTGCCTGGAGTCCCTCTTATCGTGAGCAGTTCTTC.

CDR3 DNA sequence: TGTGCCAGCAGCGTTCACCAGCAAGTCACAGATACGCAGTATTTT. Encoded protein: CASSVHQQVTDTQYF. The rearrangement uses TRBV9 and TRBJ2-3; D is uncertain. CDR3 length: 15 amino acids. Deletions cut 2 bases from V and 2 bases from J, with 12 bases between. Germline-derived CDR1 and CDR2 are SGDLS and YYNGEE.

This clonotype is a singleton in its sample. V gene TRBV12-3 or TRBV12-4 combines with J gene TRBJ2-1, with 7 bases that match TRBD1. CDR3 size: 15 residues. V lost 4 bases, J lost 2 bases, and 5 bases stayed unmatched. CDR3 region: CASSSFGQAYNEQFF. The CDR3 coding sequence is TGTGCCAGCAGTTCTTTCGGACAGGCCTACAATGAGCAGTTCTTC.

The V gene is TRBV4-3, the J gene TRBJ2-3; D could derive from TRBD1 or TRBD2 (5 bases each). V shed 2 bases and J shed 9 bases, with 21 bases lying between them. The CDR3 totals 16 residues. Germline V gene data show CDR1 as LGHNA and CDR2 as YSLEER. CDR3 nucleotides: TGCGCCAGCAGCCAACGGGACCCGACCCAGAGTATAACGCAGTATTTT. This codes for CASSQRDPTQSITQYF.

V is TRBV20-1 and J is TRBJ2-7, with D tentatively TRBD1 or TRBD2 (6 bases each). V was cut by 5 bases and J by 5 bases, with 19 bases left in between. This CDR3 has 14 amino acids. CDR1 and CDR2 from the germline V gene are DFQATT and SNEGSKA (reference sequence). CDR3 nucleotides: TGCAGTGCTGAGGACAGATCCCGGGGGAACGAGCAGTACTTC. This sequence encodes CSAEDRSRGNEQYF.